The entry below gives a single T cell receptor beta chain sequence along with its context. Its antigen remains unknown. The data were produced by immunoSEQ multiplex PCR, yet TCRdb's version contains in-frame clones alone and is incomplete. The sample holds more than 100,000 clones, about 85% seen once. This sample was included in a study of T cell responses to AZD1222 COVID-19 vaccine. Study-wide points: Most donors were white British and more were female, and clonal diversity was possibly underestimated. Baseline serology detected seropositivity in only five to seven AZD1222 recipients.

Trimming shortened V by 5 bases and J by 8 bases, and 21 bases separated the two germline ends. The length of the CDR3 is 15 residues. Looked up from germline, CDR1 is LNHDA and CDR2 is SQIVND (reference sequence). This chain links TRBV19 with TRBJ1-2, with D maybe TRBD1 (6 bases). The clonotype comes from an adult in good health. The sample in question was peripheral blood, obtained on day 0 of AZD1222 vaccination. This chain's CDR3 is CASSPSSGAPGGYTF. In DNA, the CDR3 is TGTGCCAGTAGTCCTAGTTCGGGGGCCCCGGGCGGCTACACCTTC.